This paragraph reports one T cell receptor (beta chain). Authors' methods: Researchers report that nucleated cell counts were estimated from reference gene primer amplification. Here immunoSEQ multiplex PCR was the method, and the copy in TCRdb shows in-frame clones only, minus some. V and J calls plus clone size are reproduced from that table; the DNA served to infer D and trimming. The data show 140,000 to 150,000 clones, with around 89% seen just once and 2.5% to 3% held by the top ten. CDR1 GTSNPN and CDR2 SVGIG come from the germline V gene (reference sequence). V was pared by 5 bases and J by 0 bases, with 12 bases of the junction left unmatched. The CDR3 is 17 residues long. This entry is derived from a study of blood T cell repertoires in COVID-19. As for the study in general: Collection of acute and convalescent COVID-19 samples took place in the United States, Italy and Spain. T cells, B-cell-depleted T cells, or PBMCs supplied cDNA or gDNA.

Sequencing used peripheral blood. The TCR comes from a man between 60 and 75 years old with active or convalescent COVID-19. The chain is built from TRBV30 and TRBJ1-4; 7 bases match TRBD1. This CDR3 reads CAWAKGDRASTNEKLFF. The CDR3 DNA is TGTGCCTGGGCTAAAGGGGACAGAGCCTCAACTAATGAAAAACTGTTTTTT.